What follows are 13 T cell receptor beta chains derived from one specimen sequenced in a study of CD8 T cells in ankylosing spondylitis. Antigens for these TCRs are unknown. Study outcomes and limitations: A motif of 7 or 8 highly homologous TCR beta variants was seen as apparently characteristic of ankylosing spondylitis blood.

A single record per CDR3 protein comes from TCRdb applying MiXCR to the 5' RACE reads. Altogether hundreds of thousands of distinct CDR3 sequences are present, about 12% being singletons, with the ten largest covering roughly 0.51%. Sequencing was done on a sample of blood, either unsorted or a sorted T cell fraction (not recorded which). The receptors were gathered from a male donor with ankylosing spondylitis.

This clonotype was detected only a few times. V and J are TRBV6-4 and TRBJ1-1, with D unclear. Germline CDR1 MRHNA, CDR2 SNTAGT. There are 13 residues in the CDR3. Deletions cut 4 bases from V and 1 base from J, with 7 bases between. The CDR3 nucleotides are TGTGCCAGCAGTGCCAGCCCGAACACTGAAGCTTTCTTT. Its translation: CASSASPNTEAFF.

The chain combines TRBV6-1 with TRBJ1-3, with 7 bases aligning to TRBD1. V shed 6 bases, J shed 0 bases, and the junction held 5 bases outside the gene matches. Germline CDR1 MNHNS, CDR2 SASEGT. This CDR3 spans 15 amino acids. DNA of the CDR3: TGTGCCAGCAGCCGTACAGGGGTCTCTGGAAACACCATATATTTT. Amino acids: CASSRTGVSGNTIYF.

The rearrangement links TRBV19 to TRBJ1-5; D might be TRBD1 (6 bases). CDR3 length: 15 amino acids. V gave up 4 bases and J gave up 5 bases, with 15 bases separating them. CDR1 and CDR2 (germline): LNHDA, SQIVND (reference sequence). The CDR3 here is CASSTGRTADQPQHF. In DNA form, the CDR3 reads TGTGCCAGTAGTACCGGGAGGACAGCGGATCAGCCCCAGCATTTT.

The sample holds many counts of this clonotype. The chain carries TRBV5-1 and TRBJ1-5; 7 bases align to TRBD1. This CDR3 spans 17 amino acids. Germline loops: CDR1 SGHRS, CDR2 YFSETQ. The J segment lost 0 bases and the V segment lost 2 bases, leaving 8 bases of the junction unmatched. CDR3: CASSLRGPFNSNQPQHF. The CDR3 coding sequence is TGCGCCAGCAGCTTAAGGGGGCCGTTTAATAGCAATCAGCCCCAGCATTTT.

Only a few counts were recorded for this clonotype. The chain combines TRBV7-2 with TRBJ2-7; TRBD1 aligns across 9 bases. The CDR3 has 16 residues. J lost 0 bases, V lost 4 bases, and 7 bases had no gene match. The germline V gene encodes CDR1 SGHTA and CDR2 FQGNSA. The CDR3 sequence: CASSSRGGQGSYEQYF. The CDR3 region has the DNA TGTGCCAGCAGCTCCCGAGGGGGACAGGGCTCCTACGAGCAGTACTTC.

This clonotype was seen many times. The rearrangement joins TRBV29-1 to TRBJ2-1; D remains unclear. This CDR3 has 14 amino acids. Germline-derived CDR1 and CDR2 are SQVTM and ANQGSEA. Between the trimmed V and J ends, which lost 5 bases and 0 bases, there was a span of 11 bases. The CDR3 reads CSVRELSSYNEQFF. DNA for the CDR3: TGCAGCGTTCGTGAGCTTAGCTCCTACAATGAGCAGTTCTTC.

There are a few counts of this clonotype. Here the CDR3 DNA reads TGTGCCAGCAGCCCGGCTCAAGGGAAAAGCTCCTACGAGCAGTACTTC. Encoded protein: CASSPAQGKSSYEQYF. The chain recombines TRBV21-1 with TRBJ2-7. TRBV21-1 has pseudogene status. The CDR3 is made up of 16 amino acids.

This clonotype was seen only a few times. The chain uses TRBV4-1 and TRBJ2-3; D is uncertain. The V gene's germline CDR1 is MGHRA and CDR2 YSYEKL. The V gene lost 1 base and the J gene lost 7 bases, with 6 bases spanning the gap. The CDR3 length is 12 residues. In DNA form, the CDR3 reads TGCGCCAGCAGCCAAGTTGGTTATACGCAGTATTTT. Protein product: CASSQVGYTQYF.

The rearrangement uses TRBV2 and TRBJ2-5; D is ambiguous. The CDR3 covers 13 residues. V was shortened by 7 bases and J by 2 bases, with 11 bases between the two germline ends. The germline V gene encodes CDR1 SNHLY and CDR2 FYNNEI. This CDR3 reads CASNLGRQETQYF. As DNA, the CDR3 is TGTGCCAGCAACCTGGGTAGACAAGAGACCCAGTACTTC.

This clonotype has ten or more counts. The rearrangement links TRBV6-1 to TRBJ2-1, with 10 bases fitting TRBD1. Germline V gene sequence: CDR1 MNHNS, CDR2 SASEGT. The CDR3 covers 15 residues. Trimming at V came to 5 bases and at J to 5 bases, leaving 6 bases not matched to a gene. The CDR3 DNA reads as TGTGCCAGCAGTCCGGGGGACAGGGGTCACAATGAGCAGTTCTTC. Translating gives CASSPGDRGHNEQFF.

This clonotype was observed a handful of times. The chain links TRBV24-1 to TRBJ2-5; 10 nucleotides line up with TRBD2. The CDR3 is 18 residues long. With 1 base clipped from V and 0 bases from J, the junction kept 7 bases outside the gene matches. The germline V gene encodes CDR1 KGHDR and CDR2 SFDVKD. The CDR3 bases are TGTGCCACCAGTGATTTCGGACTAGCGGCACCGTACCAAGAGACCCAGTACTTC. Its translation is CATSDFGLAAPYQETQYF.

This clonotype was picked up a small number of times. This rearrangement joins TRBV18 to TRBJ1-1; D uncertain. The CDR3 spans 12 residues. Per germline, CDR1 KGHSH and CDR2 LQKENI. Trimming cost V 4 bases and J 7 bases, with 10 bases left between them. CDR3 nucleotides: TGTGCCAGCTCACAGCGGTTAGTTGAAGCTTTCTTT. Translation: CASSQRLVEAFF.

This clonotype has at least ten counts. The chain recombines TRBV20-1 with TRBJ2-7; the match to TRBD1 covers 10 bases. Germline trimming cut 6 bases from V and 2 bases from J; bases unmatched to any gene: 4. Germline V CDR1 and CDR2: DFQATT, SNEGSKA (reference sequence). The CDR3 consists of 13 residues. CDR3 DNA: TGCAGTGCCGCCGGACAGGGGGCCTACGAGCAGTACTTC. Residues: CSAAGQGAYEQYF.